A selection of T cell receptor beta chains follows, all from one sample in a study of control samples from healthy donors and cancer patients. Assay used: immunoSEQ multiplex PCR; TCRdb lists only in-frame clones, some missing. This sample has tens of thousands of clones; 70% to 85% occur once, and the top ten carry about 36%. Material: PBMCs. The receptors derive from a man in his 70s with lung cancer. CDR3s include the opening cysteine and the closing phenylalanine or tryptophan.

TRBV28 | CASSFSQGLNIEQFF
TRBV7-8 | CASSLEGRKRNTIYF
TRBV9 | CASSVLSQNTEAFF
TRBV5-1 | CASSLNPTGIRAEAFF
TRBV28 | CASRRTSYRDTEAFF
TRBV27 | CASKRGVNTEAFF
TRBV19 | CASSMGQEQPQHF
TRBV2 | CASSEGQGFAFF
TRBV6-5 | CASSKGPPNTGELFF
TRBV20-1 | CSAARQDTQYF
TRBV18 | CASSPGQGGIVDTQYF
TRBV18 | CASSPPGVRDRLPLHF
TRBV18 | CASSPPNGREAGYTF
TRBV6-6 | CASSYSSLNQPQHF
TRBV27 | CASSLNSGLYEQYF
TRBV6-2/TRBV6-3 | CASSYLRGIETEAFF
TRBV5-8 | CASSLEAGGQETQYF
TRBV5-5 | CASLSGGGYTF
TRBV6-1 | CASSEGRGPRQPQHF
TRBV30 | CAWSRTGGRTDTQYF
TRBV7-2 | CASSLGTGGTQYF
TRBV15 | CATSIDRASNEKLFF
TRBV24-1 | CATSDLLVGGGTDTQYF
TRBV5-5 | CASSWGTGGLNTIYF
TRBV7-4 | CASSPTGGIYYVEQYF
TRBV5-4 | CASSLEPRLTSYEQYF
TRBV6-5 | CASNLGQGYQPQHF
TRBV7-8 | CASSLGAGGPDTQYF
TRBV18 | CASSPTGGNYGYTF
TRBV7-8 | CASSFGQGRDEQYF
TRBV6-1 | CASSEFGSPSTYEQYF
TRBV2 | CASRLAGVEQYF
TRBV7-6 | CASSSLLAGGPTGELFF
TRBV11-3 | CASSPDRSGDTQYF
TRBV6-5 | CASGAIRQGLEPQHF
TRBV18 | CASSPMQGKNSPLHF
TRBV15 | CATGSGKGANVLTF
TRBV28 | CASSRPGQSNEKLFF
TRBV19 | CASSIGQIDNNYGYTF
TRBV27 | CASYRTGKGAEAFF
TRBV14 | CASSQDRAGSRGDGYTF
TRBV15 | CATSKETGGAYGGYTF
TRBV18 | CASSTRTGGAGGELFF
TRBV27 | CASSATSGGYNGQFF
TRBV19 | CASSTPDRINYGYTF
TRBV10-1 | CASSDPPTYEQYF
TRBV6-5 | CASTSLAGGRGELFF
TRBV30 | CAWSDTTENTEAFF
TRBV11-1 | CASSPIDSYEQYF
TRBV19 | CASSRGARATEAFF
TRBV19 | CASKPTSGVYEQYF
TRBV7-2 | CASSAGHSTGELFF
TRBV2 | CASHTGSNYGYTF